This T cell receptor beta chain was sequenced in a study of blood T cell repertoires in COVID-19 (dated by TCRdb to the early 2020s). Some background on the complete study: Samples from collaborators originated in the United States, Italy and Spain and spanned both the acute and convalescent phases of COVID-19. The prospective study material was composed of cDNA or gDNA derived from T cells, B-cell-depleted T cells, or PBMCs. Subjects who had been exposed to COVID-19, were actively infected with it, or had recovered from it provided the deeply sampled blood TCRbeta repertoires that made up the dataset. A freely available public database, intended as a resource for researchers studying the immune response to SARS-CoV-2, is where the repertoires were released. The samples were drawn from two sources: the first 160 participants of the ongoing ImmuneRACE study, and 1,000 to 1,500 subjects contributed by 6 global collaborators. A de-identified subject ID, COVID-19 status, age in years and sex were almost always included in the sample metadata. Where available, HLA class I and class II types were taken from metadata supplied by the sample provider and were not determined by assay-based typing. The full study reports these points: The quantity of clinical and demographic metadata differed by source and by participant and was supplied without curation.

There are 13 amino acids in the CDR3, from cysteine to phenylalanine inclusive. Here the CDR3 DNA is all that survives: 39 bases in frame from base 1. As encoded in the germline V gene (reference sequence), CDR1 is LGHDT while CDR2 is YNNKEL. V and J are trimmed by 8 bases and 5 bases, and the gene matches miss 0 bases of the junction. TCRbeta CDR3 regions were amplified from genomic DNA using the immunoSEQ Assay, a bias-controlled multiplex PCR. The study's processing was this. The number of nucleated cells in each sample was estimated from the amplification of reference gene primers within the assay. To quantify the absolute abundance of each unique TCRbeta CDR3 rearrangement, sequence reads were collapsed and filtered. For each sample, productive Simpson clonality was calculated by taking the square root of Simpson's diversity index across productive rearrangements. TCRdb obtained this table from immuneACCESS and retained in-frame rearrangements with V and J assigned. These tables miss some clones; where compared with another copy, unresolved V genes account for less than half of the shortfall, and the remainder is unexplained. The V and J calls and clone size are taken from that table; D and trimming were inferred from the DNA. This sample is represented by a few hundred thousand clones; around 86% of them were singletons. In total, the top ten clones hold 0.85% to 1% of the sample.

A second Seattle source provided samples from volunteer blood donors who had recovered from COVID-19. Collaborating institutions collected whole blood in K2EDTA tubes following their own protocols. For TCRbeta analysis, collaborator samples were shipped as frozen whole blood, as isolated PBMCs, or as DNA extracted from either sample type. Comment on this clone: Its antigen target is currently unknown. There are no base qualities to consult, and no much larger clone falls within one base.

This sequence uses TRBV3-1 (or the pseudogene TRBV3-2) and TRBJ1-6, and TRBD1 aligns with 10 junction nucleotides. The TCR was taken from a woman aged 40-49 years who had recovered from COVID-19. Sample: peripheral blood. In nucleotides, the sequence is TGTGCCAGCGGACAGGGGGATAATTCACCCCTCCACTTT. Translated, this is CASGQGDNSPLHF.